The 4 T cell receptor beta chains presented below share a single source sample, sequenced in a study of T cells in Graves' hyperthyroidism and ophthalmopathy. It was RNA transcripts that yielded the amplified TCR beta CDR3 regions. First-round RT-PCR targeting the TCR CDR3 was performed with the HTBI primer set. TCRdb re-analysed the multiplex PCR reads in MiXCR, keeping a single row per CDR3 protein. The sample has 750,000 to 900,000 distinct CDR3 sequences; around 39% are singletons. The sequenced material came from blood. These receptors were taken from a man between 18 and 35 years old with Graves' hyperthyroidism.

As regards this clonotype: With a much larger clone just one base away, this may be a read error. The chain couples TRBV29-1 to TRBJ2-1; D unclear. CDR1 is SQVTM, CDR2 ANQGSEA, per germline. The CDR3 length is 11 residues. In DNA, the CDR3 is TGCAACGTTGCCGGGTTCAATGAGCAGTTCTTC. Amino acids: CNVAGFNEQFF.

Ten or more counts support this clonotype. The rearrangement joins TRBV15 to TRBJ1-3, with D unclear. This CDR3 comprises 15 residues. CDR1 is LNHNV and CDR2 is YYDKDF in the germline V gene (reference sequence). V was shortened by 0 bases and J by 2 bases, with 8 bases between the two germline ends. In nucleotides, the CDR3 is TGTGCCACCAGCAGAGATTCCCGGGCTGGAAACACCATATATTTT. Amino acid sequence: CATSRDSRAGNTIYF.

This clonotype appeared a few times. This chain uses TRBV20-1 with TRBJ2-2; weak D call: TRBD1 (6 bases). The CDR3 loop spans 14 amino acids. The germline CDR1 and CDR2 sequences are DFQATT and SNEGSKA (reference sequence). Trimming removed 6 bases from V and 4 bases from J, with 15 bases in between. Here the CDR3 reads CSAPGQGSTGELFF. The CDR3 nucleotides are TGCAGTGCCCCGGGCCAGGGGAGCACCGGGGAGCTGTTTTTT.

The chain uses TRBV6-2 or TRBV6-3 and TRBJ2-7, with 12 positions matching TRBD2. Germline assignment: CDR1 MNHEY and CDR2 SVGEGT. The CDR3 has 15 residues. J lost 2 bases, V lost 2 bases, and 1 base had no gene match. CDR3 sequence (DNA): TGTGCCAGCAGTTACGCTAGCGGGGGGGCCTACGAGCAGTACTTC. It is translated as CASSYASGGAYEQYF.